The 22 T cell receptor beta chains in this list originate from one sample, sequenced in a study of tumor-infiltrating lymphocytes in localized non-small cell lung cancer. Profiling relied on immunoSEQ multiplex PCR, and the TCRdb table lists in-frame clones only, not all of them. The data contain 15,000 or so clones, roughly 43% of them singletons. Material for sequencing was lung tumor tissue. Every receptor here comes from a human donor with non-small cell lung cancer.

The J gene is TRBJ2-2, the V gene TRBV5-1; 7 bases map to TRBD1. This CDR3 comprises 14 residues. Trimming removed 4 bases from V and 7 bases from J; junction bases left unmatched: 7. The germline V gene has CDR1 SGHRS and CDR2 YFSETQ. CDR3 sequence: CASSQDRVGGELFF. CDR3 DNA: TGCGCCAGCAGCCAAGACAGGGTCGGCGGGGAGCTGTTTTTT.

V and J are TRBV6-4 and TRBJ2-3; 8 bases are a match to TRBD2. There are 15 residues in the CDR3. V trimming: 0 bases; J trimming: 1 base; junction bases outside the gene matches: 0. CDR1 is MRHNA, CDR2 SNTAGT, per germline. CDR3 sequence reads: CASSDSRGGTDTQYF. The CDR3 region has the DNA TGTGCCAGCAGTGACTCGCGGGGGGGCACAGATACGCAGTATTTT.

This clone occurred a few times. V usage is TRBV6-4 and J usage is TRBJ2-2; 9 bases line up with TRBD1. Germline V CDR1 and CDR2: MRHNA, SNTAGT. V dropped 4 bases and J dropped 4; count of bases not matched to a gene: 4. This CDR3 has 15 residues. In nucleotides, the CDR3 is TGTGCCAGCAGTGCAGGACAGGGGAGCACCGGGGAGCTGTTTTTT. Encoded protein: CASSAGQGSTGELFF.

Relative to its sample, this clone is medium-sized. The chain employs TRBV28 and TRBJ1-6; D possibly corresponds to TRBD1 (5 bases). The length of the CDR3 is 15 residues. Trimming stripped 4 bases from V and 6 bases from J, with 13 bases between. Germline V gene lookup returns CDR1 MDHEN and CDR2 SYDVKM. The chain's CDR3 is CASSSPTATNSPLHF. In DNA, the CDR3 is TGTGCCAGCAGTTCACCGACAGCAACTAATTCACCCCTCCACTTT.

This clone was detected only a few times. The chain couples TRBV19 to TRBJ1-2; possibly TRBD1 for D (6 bases). CDR1 is LNHDA and CDR2 is SQIVND in the germline V gene (reference sequence). Trimming stripped 5 bases from V and 5 bases from J, with 9 bases between. The CDR3 totals 12 residues. This chain's CDR3 is CASSSQGYGYTF. CDR3 bases: TGTGCCAGTAGTTCACAGGGTTATGGCTACACCTTC.

The gene calls are TRBV7-2 and TRBJ2-2; 12 bases fit TRBD2. The CDR3 contains 15 residues. Germline V lookup: CDR1 SGHTA, CDR2 FQGNSA. The J segment lost 7 bases and the V segment lost 7 bases, leaving 7 bases of the junction unmatched. CDR3 DNA sequence: TGTGCCAGCATCCTAGCGGGGGGGCGGAACGGGGAGCTGTTTTTT. Its translation: CASILAGGRNGELFF.

The chain carries TRBV5-6 and TRBJ1-4, with TRBD1 matching 7 bases. J lost 6 bases, V lost 2 bases, and 4 bases had no gene match. This CDR3 is 14 amino acids long. Germline-derived CDR1 and CDR2 are SGHDT and YYEEEE. Here the CDR3 DNA reads TGTGCCAGCAGCTTCGGCAGGGGGTATGAAAAACTGTTTTTT. This codes for CASSFGRGYEKLFF. Drawing the rest from reference TRBV5-6 and TRBJ1-4, the complete variable domain is DAGVTQSPTHLIKTRGQQVTLRCSPKSGHDTVSWYQQALGQGPQFIFQYYEEEERQRGNFPDRFSGHQFPNYSSELNVNALLLGDSALYLCASSFGRGYEKLFFGSGTQLSVL.

The rearrangement joins TRBV15 to TRBJ1-5; perhaps TRBD1 as D (5 bases). Germline V CDR1 and CDR2: LNHNV, YYDKDF (reference sequence). V was trimmed by 1 base and J by 3 bases, leaving 16 bases between them. The CDR3 has 17 amino acids. CDR3 loop: CATSRVFRGPYNQPQHF. The CDR3 DNA reads TGTGCCACCAGCAGAGTTTTTCGGGGCCCCTACAATCAGCCCCAGCATTTT.

This sequence joins TRBV11-1 and TRBJ1-1, with D unresolved. This CDR3 spans 18 amino acids. Germline V lookup: CDR1 SGHAT, CDR2 FQDESV (reference sequence). V was clipped by 8 bases and J by 1 base, with 26 bases between them. CDR3 residues: CASGNFGVGPLGNTEAFF. CDR3 DNA sequence: TGTGCCAGCGGCAACTTCGGAGTTGGGCCCCTAGGGAACACTGAAGCTTTCTTT.

This clone was observed a few times. The chain couples TRBV4-1 to TRBJ2-1, with 8 bases fitting TRBD2. The CDR3 has 20 residues. The V gene end was trimmed by 4 bases and the J gene end by 5 bases; junction bases not matched to a gene: 22. CDR1 is MGHRA, CDR2 YSYEKL, per germline. CDR3 nucleotides: TGCGCCAGCAGCCCTCGGGGGGGAGCATTGCGCGATTACAAGAACAATGAGCAGTTCTTC. Amino acid sequence: CASSPRGGALRDYKNNEQFF.

This clone appeared a few times. The chain recombines TRBV4-1 with TRBJ2-2, with D possibly being TRBD2 (5 bases). This CDR3 is 16 amino acids long. V gave up 1 base and J gave up 4 bases, with 13 bases separating them. Germline values: CDR1 MGHRA, CDR2 YSYEKL. In nucleotides, the CDR3 is TGCGCCAGCAGCCAAGTAGGAGCGGCGTCCACCGGGGAGCTGTTTTTT. As protein: CASSQVGAASTGELFF.

The chain joins TRBV27 to TRBJ1-2; D may be TRBD1 (5 bases). The germline CDR1 and CDR2 sequences are MNHEY and SMNVEV (reference sequence). The V end lost 4 bases, the J end lost 5 bases, and 23 bases lay between the germline ends. The CDR3 has 17 amino acids. CDR3 coding DNA: TGTGCCAGCAGTTCCCTCGGGGCTGACCGACCCGGGTATGGCTACACCTTC. It translates to CASSSLGADRPGYGYTF.

The chain carries TRBV9 and TRBJ1-2; D is ambiguous. CDR1 is SGDLS, CDR2 YYNGEE, per germline. The germline V and J ends were trimmed by 4 bases and 1 base, with 11 bases remaining between them. CDR3 length: 14 residues. The chain's CDR3 is CASSTTGNNYGYTF. The CDR3 nucleotides read TGTGCCAGCAGCACCACCGGGAATAACTATGGCTACACCTTC. The variable domain in full, completed from reference TRBV9 and TRBJ1-2, reads DSGVTQTPKHLITATGQRVTLRCSPRSGDLSVYWYQQSLDQGLQFLIQYYNGEERAKGNILERFSAQQFPDLHSELNLSSLELGDSALYFCASSTTGNNYGYTFGSGTRLTVV.

V gene TRBV2 combines with J gene TRBJ1-2, with D unclear. This CDR3 has 14 amino acids. The V gene's germline CDR1 is SNHLY and CDR2 FYNNEI. V dropped 7 bases and J dropped 1 base, with 13 bases sitting between them. The CDR3 spells CASILLRNNYGYTF. The CDR3 coding sequence is TGTGCCAGCATTCTCTTGAGGAATAACTATGGCTACACCTTC.

Only a few counts were recorded for this clone. This chain links TRBV4-1 with TRBJ2-4; TRBD2 aligns across 14 bases. Germline trimming cut 4 bases from V and 2 bases from J; bases unmatched to any gene: 10. Germline CDR1 reads MGHRA; CDR2 reads YSYEKL. The CDR3 covers 19 residues. This chain's CDR3 is CASSRTGTSGGATKNIQYF. The DNA for the CDR3 is TGCGCCAGCAGCCGGACCGGGACTAGCGGGGGAGCCACCAAAAACATTCAGTACTTC.

This clone was picked up a small number of times. This rearrangement joins TRBV29-1 to TRBJ2-1, with a tentative D call TRBD1 (6 bases). The length of the CDR3 is 12 residues. Looked up from germline, CDR1 is SQVTM and CDR2 is ANQGSEA. V shed 7 bases and J shed 2 bases, with 9 bases lying between them. CDR3 sequence (DNA): TGCAGCGGGGGACAAACCTACAATGAGCAGTTCTTC. It specifies CSGGQTYNEQFF.

The J gene is TRBJ1-5, the V gene TRBV7-2; D unclear. Germline CDR1 is SGHTA and CDR2 is FQGNSA. The ends were cut back, 5 bases at V and 4 bases at J, with 9 bases in the middle. The length of the CDR3 is 13 residues. CDR3 in amino acids: CASSPSLNQPQHF. The CDR3 nucleotides are TGTGCCAGCAGCCCGTCTCTTAATCAGCCCCAGCATTTT.

The CDR3: CAWKSAGVYGYTF. In DNA form, the CDR3 reads TGTGCCTGGAAGTCGGCAGGAGTCTATGGCTACACCTTC. V gene TRBV30 combines with J gene TRBJ1-2; no firm D call. The germline V gene has CDR1 GTSNPN and CDR2 SVGIG (reference sequence). This CDR3 comprises 13 residues. The V and J ends lost 4 bases and 4 bases respectively, with 13 bases between them.

The chain employs TRBV11-3 and TRBJ1-2; 8 nucleotides match TRBD1. Germline CDR1 SGHNT, CDR2 YENEEA. The CDR3 has 13 amino acids. The V gene end was trimmed by 5 bases and the J gene end by 4 bases; junction bases not matched to a gene: 3. The CDR3 DNA is TGTGCCAGCAGCGAAGGGACAGGCTATGGCTACACCTTC. This codes for CASSEGTGYGYTF.

This clone was counted ten times or more. V usage is TRBV7-9 and J usage is TRBJ2-2; D not certain. Germline V CDR1 and CDR2: SEHNR, FQNEAQ (reference sequence). The CDR3 sequence is 13 residues long. V lost 3 bases and J lost 6, with 8 bases in between. The CDR3 loop is CASSFEEAGELFF. For the CDR3, the DNA is TGTGCCAGCAGCTTCGAGGAAGCCGGGGAGCTGTTTTTT.

The CDR3 sequence: CASSDPSGGVYDEQFF. In nucleotides, the CDR3 is TGTGCCAGCAGTGACCCTAGCGGGGGGGTGTACGATGAGCAGTTCTTC. V gene TRBV28 combines with J gene TRBJ2-1; 12 bases agree with TRBD2. The length of the CDR3 is 16 residues. Losses at the gene ends were 5 bases for V and 8 bases for J; bases not matched to a gene: 10. Germline CDR1 and CDR2: MDHEN and SYDVKM.

The chain couples TRBV4-1 to TRBJ2-5; 8 bases align to TRBD2. V lost 1 base, J lost 2 bases, and 3 bases stayed unmatched. This CDR3 has 15 amino acids. Germline V gene sequence: CDR1 MGHRA, CDR2 YSYEKL. The CDR3 reads CASSQVASGQETQYF. The DNA for the CDR3 is TGCGCCAGCAGCCAAGTGGCTAGCGGGCAAGAGACCCAGTACTTC.